This T cell receptor (beta chain) was observed in a study of OX40 agonist ivuxolimab in advanced cancers. At the level of the whole study: Ivuxolimab, which targeted the costimulatory receptor OX40 (CD134), was an agonistic, fully human IgG2 monoclonal antibody. Intravenous ivuxolimab was administered to patients every 2 weeks at six dose levels: 0.01, 0.1, 0.3, 1.5, 3 and 10 mg/kg. The dose-escalation cohort was about 87% male with a mean age of about 60 years, ranging from roughly 23 to 80. Prior anti-PD-1, anti-PD-L1 or anti-CTLA-4 therapy was permitted, and 30% to 50% of dose-escalation patients had received checkpoint inhibitors. The paper describes the monotherapy dose-escalation part (N of about 47 patients) of the phase I trial of ivuxolimab. The purpose of peripheral TCRbeta sequencing was to test whether ivuxolimab changed TCR sequence diversity and led to clonal T-cell expansion. Partial responses were achieved by three dose-escalation patients, of whom one had hepatocellular carcinoma and two had cutaneous melanoma. Of the approximately 50 dose-escalation patients, hepatocellular carcinoma was present in 19, melanoma in roughly 15, renal cell carcinoma in 9 and head and neck cancer in 9. The full study reports these points: Which antigens the clonally expanded peripheral T cells were specific for was not determined. After ivuxolimab, more expanded clones were found on average in CD8+ T cells than in CD4+ T cells. Low levels of normalized T-cell clonal expansion were also seen in some patients who did not respond. At doses of 0.1 to 3.0 mg/kg, clonal expansion of both CD4+ and CD8+ T cells in blood was seen between baseline and week 6. In the 0.1-3.0 mg/kg groups, partial responders were among the patients with the lowest normalized peripheral clonal expansion, particularly in CD8+ T cells.

Genomic DNA was extracted from sorted cells for sequencing of the TCRbeta CDR3 region. TCRbeta CDR3 regions were sequenced using the immunoSEQ Assay. This immuneACCESS table, as held by TCRdb, lists in-frame sequences with V and J called but not all clones. Of the missing ones, under half trace to an unresolved V gene in checked studies; the others have no known cause. The sample table contains more than 70,000 clones; only one count was recorded for 85% to 95% of them. The top ten constitute roughly 2.8% of the sample. Comment on this clone: Its binding antigen is unknown. There are no base qualities to consult, and no much larger clone falls within one base.

Patients with a history of autoimmune disease or receiving systemic immunosuppression were excluded from the trial. In every dose cohort, peripheral blood was drawn for TCR sequencing at baseline, cycle 4 day 1, and cycle 7 day 1. Samples were obtained from an open-label, multicenter, first-in-human phase I dose-escalation trial of ivuxolimab. Adults with locally advanced or metastatic melanoma, renal cell, hepatocellular, or head and neck squamous cell carcinoma were enrolled in the trial. Before TCR sequencing, CD4+ and CD8+ T cells were separately sorted from peripheral blood. CDR1 MNHNY and CDR2 SVGAGI were looked up in the germline V gene (reference sequence). From the cysteine up to the phenylalanine, the CDR3 has a length of 12 residues. Of all the DNA, just the CDR3 is kept, 36 bases in frame from base 1. V sheds 10 bases and J sheds 0 bases, leaving 9 bases between their ends.

This sequence originates from an adult with an advanced solid tumor such as melanoma, head and neck, liver or kidney cancer. The material sequenced was CD4+ or CD8+ T cells sorted from blood, taken in a trial of the OX40 agonist ivuxolimab. The receptor chain draws on TRBV6-6 and TRBJ1-2, and possibly TRBD1, on 6 matching bases. The CDR3 protein: CATDRPNYGYTF. The nucleotide sequence is given as TGTGCCACCGACAGGCCTAACTATGGCTACACCTTC.